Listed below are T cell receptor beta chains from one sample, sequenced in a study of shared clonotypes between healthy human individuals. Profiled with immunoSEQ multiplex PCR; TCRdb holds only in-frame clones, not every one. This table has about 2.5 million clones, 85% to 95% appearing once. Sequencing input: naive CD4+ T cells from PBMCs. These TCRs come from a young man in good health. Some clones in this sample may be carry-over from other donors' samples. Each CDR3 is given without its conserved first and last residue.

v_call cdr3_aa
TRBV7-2 ASSLRADPYEQY
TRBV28 ASSLRAGFRAGELF
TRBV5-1 ASSFGRGNQETQY
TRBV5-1 ASSSFSGSGEQY
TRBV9 ASSAGGGADTQY
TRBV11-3 ASSLDGGEQY
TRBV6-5 ASSSPGTGGTQY
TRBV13 ASSRRPGLALHEQY
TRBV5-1 ASSLGLSRDSNQPQH
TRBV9 ASSTRTSQETQY